This T cell receptor beta chain is drawn from a study of molecular identifiers for immune sequencing clone quantification. Findings and caveats of the study: Under 1% of molecules in naive cells, but over 98% of effector molecules, belonged to clones above 20 RNA copies.

Trimming pared 0 bases from V and 5 bases from J, leaving 13 bases between. CDR1 is MNHEY and CDR2 is SVGAGI in the germline V gene. The CDR3 has 16 residues. Concerning this clonotype itself: Its antigen is currently unknown. One base away lies a much larger clone, so this may be a sequencing read error.

Using 10%, 30% or 50% RNA, naive CD8 libraries were derived from approximately 22,000 to 940,000 sorted cells. In preparing bulk TCR libraries, previously described methods and listed TCR primers were used. TCRdb independently ran MiXCR on the PCR reads; one entry per CDR3 protein. The data show approximately 100,000 distinct CDR3 sequences, with approximately 40% seen just once and around 4.2% held by the top ten. This chain joins TRBV6-5 and TRBJ2-2; no clear D. The sample comprised naive CD8+ T cells from blood, with Jurkat cell RNA spiked in. Subset: FACS-sorted CD8+CD4-CCR7+CD45RA+ naive T cells. The TCR comes from a human donor in good health. Some libraries in this study had Jurkat cell RNA spiked in. The DNA of the CDR3 is TGTGCCAGCAGTTACTCGGTCGGGTGTAAAACCGGGGAGCTGTTTTTT. Translated, it gives CASSYSVGCKTGELFF.